These 10 T cell receptor beta chains came from one sample sequenced in a study of blood T cell repertoires in COVID-19. Generated by immunoSEQ multiplex PCR, the TCRdb table keeps only in-frame clones and is missing some. Of approximately 360,000 clones listed, around 92% are singletons. The sample was peripheral blood. The receptors here all came from a man between 40 and 49 years old with acute or convalescent COVID-19.

In DNA form, the CDR3 reads TGTGCCAGCAGTCAAACAGGGACCTATGGCTACACCTTC. This translates into CASSQTGTYGYTF. The genes are TRBV6-5 and TRBJ1-2; D possibly corresponds to TRBD1 (6 bases). Deletions cut 5 bases from V and 4 bases from J, with 11 bases between. This CDR3 region has 13 residues. Germline V gene lookup returns CDR1 MNHEY and CDR2 SVGAGI.

This sequence joins TRBV6-5 and TRBJ2-1, with D possibly being TRBD1 (5 bases). V gave up 7 bases and J gave up 5 bases, with 15 bases separating them. CDR1 and CDR2 (germline): MNHEY, SVGAGI. The CDR3 consists of 14 residues. The CDR3 nucleotides are TGTGCCAGCACGTCAGGGTCCGGTCACAATGAGCAGTTCTTC. Translated: CASTSGSGHNEQFF.

Here the CDR3 reads CASSERGREQFF. Written as DNA, the CDR3 is TGTGCCAGCAGTGAAAGGGGTAGAGAGCAGTTCTTC. The J gene is TRBJ2-1, the V gene TRBV2; maybe TRBD1 (5 bases). The CDR3 extends over 12 amino acids. Germline CDR1 is SNHLY and CDR2 is FYNNEI. Deletions cut 2 bases from V and 10 bases from J, with 9 bases between.

The chain has TRBV19 and TRBJ1-6, with D hard to call. CDR1 LNHDA and CDR2 SQIVND come from the germline V gene (reference sequence). The CDR3 totals 17 residues. V lost 0 bases to trimming and J lost 3 bases, with 12 bases between them. CDR3 nucleotides: TGTGCCAGTAGTATAGATGCCCGGGTGGGCTATAATTCACCCCTCCACTTT. Its translation: CASSIDARVGYNSPLHF.

V gene TRBV19 combines with J gene TRBJ2-3; 15 bases match TRBD2. Trimming at V came to 5 bases and at J to 2 bases, leaving 8 bases not matched to a gene. Germline CDR1 is LNHDA and CDR2 is SQIVND (reference sequence). The CDR3 runs to 18 residues. This CDR3 reads CASSAGLAGGYYTDTQYF. The CDR3 DNA reads as TGTGCCAGTAGTGCGGGACTAGCGGGGGGCTACTACACAGATACGCAGTATTTT.

The V gene is TRBV7-9, the J gene TRBJ2-7; 10 bases line up with TRBD2. The CDR3 is made up of 17 amino acids. The germline V gene encodes CDR1 SEHNR and CDR2 FQNEAQ (reference sequence). Trimming at V came to 3 bases and at J to 0 bases, leaving 8 bases not matched to a gene. The CDR3 nucleotides are TGTGCCAGCAGCTTCTCACAGGGGACTAGCGACTCCTACGAGCAGTACTTC. Amino acid sequence: CASSFSQGTSDSYEQYF.

V gene TRBV7-2 combines with J gene TRBJ1-2; possible D gene TRBD1, 6 bases. Trimming shortened V by 1 base and J by 13 bases, and 22 bases separated the two germline ends. The germline CDR1 and CDR2 sequences are SGHTA and FQGNSA. This CDR3 has 15 residues. CDR3 in DNA: TGTGCCAGCAGCTTAGAGCCCAGAAGGGGGTTCGGTAGCACCTTC. Translating it yields CASSLEPRRGFGSTF.

This chain joins TRBV7-9 and TRBJ2-1; 7 bases are shared with TRBD2. The germline gives CDR1 SEHNR, CDR2 FQNEAQ (reference sequence). V shed 6 bases, J shed 0 bases, and the junction held 11 bases outside the gene matches. The CDR3 extends over 17 amino acids. The DNA for the CDR3 is TGTGCCAGCAGTCGCATATCGGGAGGAAGCTCCTACAATGAGCAGTTCTTC. Translating it yields CASSRISGGSSYNEQFF. The full variable domain, in which reference TRBV7-9 and TRBJ2-1 provide the parts outside the CDR3, is DTGVSQNPRHKITKRGQNVTFRCDPISEHNRLYWYRQTLGQGPEFLTYFQNEAQLEKSRLLSDRFSAERPKGSFSTLEIQRTEQGDSAMYLCASSRISGGSSYNEQFFGPGTRLTVL.

This clone was seen a handful of times. The CDR3 here is CASSLVLGGAYEQYF. For the CDR3, the DNA is TGTGCCAGCAGCTTGGTCCTGGGGGGAGCCTACGAGCAGTACTTC. The chain joins TRBV5-4 to TRBJ2-7, with D perhaps TRBD2 (6 bases). The germline V and J ends were trimmed by 0 bases and 2 bases, with 12 bases remaining between them. This CDR3 region has 15 residues. The germline gives CDR1 SGHNT, CDR2 YYREEE (reference sequence).

This clone appeared once. This chain links TRBV9 with TRBJ2-2; no definite D call. The V and J ends lost 0 bases and 6 bases respectively, with 6 bases between them. The CDR3 consists of 13 residues. The V gene's germline CDR1 is SGDLS and CDR2 YYNGEE. This CDR3 is CASSVGGAGELFF. Written as DNA, the CDR3 is TGTGCCAGCAGCGTAGGAGGTGCCGGGGAGCTGTTTTTT.